This T cell receptor beta chain was identified during a study of OX40 agonist ivuxolimab in advanced cancers. Study background: Of mixed ages from about 20 to 90 and averaging approximately 60 years, the group was over 80% male. Study-level points and caveats: Some nonresponders additionally presented with little normalized T-cell clonal expansion. The CD4+ and CD8+ T cells in the blood had expanded clonally by week 6 at 0.1 to 3.0 mg/kg. In general, CD8+ T cells held more expanded clones than CD4+ did, on average.

CDR1 and CDR2 (germline): MNHNS, SASEGT. This CDR3 is built from 15 residues. With 2 bases removed from V and 7 bases from J, the gap between germline ends came to 15 bases. The data were produced by immunoSEQ multiplex PCR, yet TCRdb's version contains in-frame clones alone and is incomplete. The table records 40,000 to 45,000 clones, more than 75% of them present only once. Turning to this clone: Its antigen is as yet unknown.

The rearrangement links TRBV6-1 to TRBJ2-1; D gene unclear. The sequenced sample was CD4+ or CD8+ T cells sorted from blood, obtained in a trial of the OX40 agonist ivuxolimab. This TCR was sampled from an adult with an advanced solid tumor such as melanoma, head and neck, liver or kidney cancer. DNA for the CDR3: TGTGCCAGCAGTGAATCTGAGCTGAATCAGAATGAGCAGTTCTTC. Translated: CASSESELNQNEQFF.